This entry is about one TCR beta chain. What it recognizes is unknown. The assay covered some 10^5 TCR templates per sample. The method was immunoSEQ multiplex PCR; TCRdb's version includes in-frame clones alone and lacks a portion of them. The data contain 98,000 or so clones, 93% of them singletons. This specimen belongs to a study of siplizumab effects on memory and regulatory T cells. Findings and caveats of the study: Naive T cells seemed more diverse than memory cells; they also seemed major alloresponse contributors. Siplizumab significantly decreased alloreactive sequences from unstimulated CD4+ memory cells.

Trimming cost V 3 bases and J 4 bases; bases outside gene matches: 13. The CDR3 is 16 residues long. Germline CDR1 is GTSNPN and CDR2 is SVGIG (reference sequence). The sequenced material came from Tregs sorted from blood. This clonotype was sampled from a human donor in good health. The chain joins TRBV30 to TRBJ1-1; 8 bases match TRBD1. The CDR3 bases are TGTGCCTGGAGGGCTTTTCAGGGGGCGCGTGGCACTGAAGCTTTCTTT. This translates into CAWRAFQGARGTEAFF.